This TCR beta chain was recovered during a study of shared clonotypes between healthy human individuals. The data were produced by immunoSEQ multiplex PCR, yet TCRdb's version contains in-frame clones alone and is incomplete. This table has roughly 2,300,000 clones, 85% to 95% appearing once. CDR3 size: 16 residues. V lost 5 bases, J lost 7 bases, and 12 bases stayed unmatched. In germline, CDR1 is LNHDA, CDR2 SQIVND (reference sequence). This sequence was found in a man aged 18 to 29 in good health. Some clones in this sample may be carry-over from other donors' samples. Sequenced sample: naive CD4+ T cells from PBMCs. As for subset: CD45RA+ positively selected. V gene TRBV19 combines with J gene TRBJ1-5, with 9 bases matching TRBD1. CDR3 residues: CASSDRTGAFGQPQHF. The CDR3 bases are TGTGCCAGTAGTGACCGGACAGGGGCCTTTGGCCAGCCCCAGCATTTT.